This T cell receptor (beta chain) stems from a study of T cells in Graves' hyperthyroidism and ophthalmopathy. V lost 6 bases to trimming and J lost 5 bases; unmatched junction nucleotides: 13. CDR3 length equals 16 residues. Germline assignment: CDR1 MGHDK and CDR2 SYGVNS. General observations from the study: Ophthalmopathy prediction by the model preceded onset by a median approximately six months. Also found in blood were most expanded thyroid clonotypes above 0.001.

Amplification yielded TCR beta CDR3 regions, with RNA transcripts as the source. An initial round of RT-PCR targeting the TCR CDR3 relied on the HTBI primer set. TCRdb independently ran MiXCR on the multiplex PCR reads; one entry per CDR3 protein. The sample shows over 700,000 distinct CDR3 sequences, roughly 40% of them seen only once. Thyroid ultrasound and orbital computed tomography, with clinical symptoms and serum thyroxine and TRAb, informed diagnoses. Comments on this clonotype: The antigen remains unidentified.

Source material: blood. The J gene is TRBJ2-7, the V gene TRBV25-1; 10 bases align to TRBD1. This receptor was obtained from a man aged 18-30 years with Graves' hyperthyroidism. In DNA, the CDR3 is TGTGCCAGCAGCCAAGGTCCAGGGACAGGGGTAGACGAGCAGTACTTC. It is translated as CASSQGPGTGVDEQYF.